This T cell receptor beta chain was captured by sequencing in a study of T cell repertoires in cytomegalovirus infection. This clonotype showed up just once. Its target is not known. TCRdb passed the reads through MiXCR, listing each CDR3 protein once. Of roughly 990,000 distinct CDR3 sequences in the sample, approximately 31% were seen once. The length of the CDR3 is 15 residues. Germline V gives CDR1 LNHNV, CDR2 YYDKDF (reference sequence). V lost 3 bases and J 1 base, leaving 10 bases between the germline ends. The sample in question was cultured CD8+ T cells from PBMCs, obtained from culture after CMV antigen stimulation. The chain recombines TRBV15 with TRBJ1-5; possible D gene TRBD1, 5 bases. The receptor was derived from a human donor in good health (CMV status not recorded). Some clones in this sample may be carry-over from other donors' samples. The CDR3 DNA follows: TGTGCCACCAGCAGTGGGGCAGACAGCAATCAGCCCCAGCATTTT. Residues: CATSSGADSNQPQHF.